The clone carrying this TCR beta chain was counted many times. Its antigen is not identified. This specimen belongs to a study of T-cell memory formation after mild COVID-19. Study-level information: TCR clusters were mostly confined to one donor each. Study-wide findings and caveats: Contracting clones from day 15 to 85 showed balanced CD4/CD8; later expanders favored CD4+. CM and EM subsets held most contracting CD4+ clones; EMRA held CD8+ ones.

5'RACE with constant-segment primers yielded barcoded, UMI-tagged TCR alpha and TCR beta cDNA libraries. TCRdb fed the 5' RACE reads into MiXCR, producing one record per CDR3 protein. Of around 130,000 distinct CDR3 sequences listed, 14% are singletons. CDR1 and CDR2 (germline): MNHEY, SVGEGT. Trimming took 2 bases from V and 0 from J, leaving 11 bases between them. The length of the CDR3 is 17 residues. The receptor was isolated from an adult woman who had mild COVID-19 (a few samples of this study predate the infection). Cell type and time point are not known. The sample comprised PBMCs or a T cell subset sorted from them (not recorded which). The rearrangement links TRBV6-2 or TRBV6-3 to TRBJ2-6; D possibly corresponds to TRBD2 (6 bases). The CDR3 DNA follows: TGTGCCAGCAGTTACGGAGGGAGTGCCTCTGGGGCCAACGTCCTGACTTTC. Encoded protein: CASSYGGSASGANVLTF.